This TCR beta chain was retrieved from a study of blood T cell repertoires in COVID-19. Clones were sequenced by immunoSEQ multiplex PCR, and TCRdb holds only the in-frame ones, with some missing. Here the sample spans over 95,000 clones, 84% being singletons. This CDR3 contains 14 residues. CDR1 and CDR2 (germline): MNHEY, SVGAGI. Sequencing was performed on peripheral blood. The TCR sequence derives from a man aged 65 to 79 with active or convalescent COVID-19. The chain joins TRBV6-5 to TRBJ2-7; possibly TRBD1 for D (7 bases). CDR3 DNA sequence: TGTGCTACCCAGGGGGGACAGCGATACTACGAGCAGTACTTC. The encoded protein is CATQGGQRYYEQYF.